Each of the 20 T cell receptor beta chains below was sequenced from the same sample in a study of T cells in localized non-small cell lung cancer. Data came from immunoSEQ multiplex PCR; TCRdb stores just in-frame clones and leaves some out. Altogether 24,000 or so clones are present, 86% being singletons, with the ten largest covering roughly 13%. The sequencing here drew on peripheral blood, taken before any cancer treatment. The source is a female donor aged 60 or older with stage I lung adenocarcinoma.

The rearrangement joins TRBV9 to TRBJ1-3, with TRBD1 identical over 7 bases. The CDR3 has 17 amino acids. Germline assignment: CDR1 SGDLS and CDR2 YYNGEE. The junction had 13 bases not matched to a gene; V was cut back by 4 bases and J by 3 bases. The CDR3: CASSQDRRTGGGNTIYF. The CDR3 DNA reads as TGTGCCAGCAGCCAAGACCGCAGGACAGGTGGTGGAAACACCATATATTTT.

The chain carries TRBV11-2 and TRBJ1-3, with D perhaps matching TRBD1 (6 bases). Trimming took 3 bases from V and 1 from J, leaving 13 bases between them. CDR1 is SGHAT, CDR2 FQNNGV, per germline. This CDR3 is 16 amino acids long. CDR3 sequence reads: CASSLTGQLSGNTIYF. The CDR3 DNA reads TGTGCCAGCAGCTTGACCGGACAGCTTTCTGGAAACACCATATATTTT.

The chain joins TRBV6-1 to TRBJ1-2, with TRBD1 identical over 8 bases. In germline, CDR1 is MNHNS, CDR2 SASEGT. V shed 3 bases and J 2 bases; nucleotides not matched to a gene: 2. This CDR3 is 14 amino acids long. This chain's CDR3 is CASSDQGANYGYTF. CDR3 DNA sequence: TGTGCCAGCAGTGACCAGGGGGCGAACTATGGCTACACCTTC.

The gene calls are TRBV7-9 and TRBJ1-1, with 11 bases matching TRBD1. This CDR3 is built from 16 residues. CDR1 and CDR2 (germline): SEHNR, FQNEAQ (reference sequence). V lost 3 bases and J lost 0; bases outside the gene matches: 3. CDR3 residues: CASSFRTGGMNTEAFF. CDR3 nucleotide sequence: TGTGCCAGCAGCTTCAGGACAGGGGGCATGAACACTGAAGCTTTCTTT.

CDR3 nucleotides: TGTGCCAGCAGCTTCACAGGGGGCGATTTTTTTCCGTTCTTC. It translates to CASSFTGGDFFPFF. The chain uses TRBV13 and TRBJ2-1, with TRBD1 identical over 9 bases. V was clipped by 3 bases and J by 15 bases; unmatched bases: 12. Germline CDR1 is PRHDT and CDR2 is FYEKMQ (reference sequence). The CDR3 runs to 14 residues.

The chain couples TRBV19 to TRBJ2-1; TRBD2 agrees at 8 bases. The CDR3 runs 16 residues. Germline CDR1 and CDR2: LNHDA and SQIVND (reference sequence). The ends lost 6 bases at V and 6 bases at J; junction bases unmatched: 13. DNA for the CDR3: TGTGCCAGTAGCCCCCGAAGCGGGGGTTGGGTCAATGAGCAGTTCTTC. Translation gives CASSPRSGGWVNEQFF.

This clone was picked up a small number of times. The chain recombines TRBV4-1 with TRBJ1-4; TRBD1 matches 8 bases. This CDR3 has 17 residues. Germline V gives CDR1 MGHRA, CDR2 YSYEKL. The ends lost 5 bases at V and 1 base at J; junction bases unmatched: 9. CDR3 nucleotide sequence: TGCGCCAGCAGCACGACAGGGGCGAAGGAAACTAATGAAAAACTGTTTTTT. Amino acids: CASSTTGAKETNEKLFF.

The chain recombines TRBV6-6 with TRBJ1-5; 7 bases map to TRBD1. Germline V gene sequence: CDR1 MNHNY, CDR2 SVGAGI (reference sequence). The CDR3 sequence is 14 residues long. V lost 6 bases to trimming and J lost 3 bases; unmatched junction nucleotides: 5. CDR3 in amino acids: CASRGQQNNQPQHF. CDR3 in DNA: TGTGCCAGCAGGGGACAGCAAAACAATCAGCCCCAGCATTTT.

The gene calls are TRBV14 and TRBJ2-4; 8 positions agree with TRBD1. CDR1 SGHDN and CDR2 FVKESK come from the germline V gene. The CDR3 sequence is 15 residues long. V lost 4 bases and J lost 8; bases outside the gene matches: 10. The CDR3 loop is CASSLRGRSSHIQYF. In DNA, the CDR3 is TGTGCCAGCAGCCTCAGGGGGCGCAGCTCCCACATTCAGTACTTC. Drawing the rest from reference TRBV14 and TRBJ2-4, the complete variable domain is EAGVTQFPSHSVIEKGQTVTLRCDPISGHDNLYWYRRVMGKEIKFLLHFVKESKQDESGMPNNRFLAERTGGTYSTLKVQPAELEDSGVYFCASSLRGRSSHIQYFGAGTRLSVL.

This clone was seen more than once but under ten times. The V gene is TRBV2, the J gene TRBJ1-1; 7 nucleotides agree with TRBD1. This CDR3 spans 13 amino acids. V was clipped by 7 bases and J by 4 bases; unmatched bases: 6. The V gene's germline CDR1 is SNHLY and CDR2 FYNNEI. CDR3 nucleotide sequence: TGTGCCAGCAAATATACAGGGGTCACTGAAGCTTTCTTT. It is translated as CASKYTGVTEAFF. Variable domain in full (rest from reference TRBV2 and TRBJ1-1): EPEVTQTPSHQVTQMGQEVILRCVPISNHLYFYWYRQILGQKVEFLVSFYNNEISEKSEIFDDQFSVERPDGSNFTLKIRSTKLEDSAMYFCASKYTGVTEAFFGQGTRLTVV.

This clone was counted only a few times. The CDR3 region is CASSNTLNTEAFF. The CDR3 nucleotides read TGTGCCAGCAGTAATACACTGAACACTGAAGCTTTCTTT. The chain employs TRBV6-1 and TRBJ1-1; no definite D call. CDR3 length: 13 amino acids. The V end was cut by 5 bases, the J end by 0 bases, with 7 bases between. Germline V gene lookup returns CDR1 MNHNS and CDR2 SASEGT.

The J gene is TRBJ2-5, the V gene TRBV10-3, with 10 bases matching TRBD1. The J call is in doubt because the DNA end fits TRBJ2-7 better. Germline CDR1 is ENHRY and CDR2 is SYGVKD. The CDR3 loop spans 19 amino acids. DNA for the CDR3: TGTGCCATCAGTGACGCTTCGACAGGGGGCGTCCTTAATACCTACGAGCAGTACTTC. Protein: CAISDASTGGVLNTYEQYF.

This chain uses TRBV6-5 with TRBJ1-5; 11 bases are shared with TRBD1. Germline V gene sequence: CDR1 MNHEY, CDR2 SVGAGI. Trimming at V came to 6 bases and at J to 3 bases, leaving 4 bases not matched to a gene. The CDR3 is made up of 15 amino acids. CDR3 sequence reads: CASRRDRGDNQPQHF. CDR3 DNA: TGTGCCAGCAGGAGGGACAGGGGGGACAATCAGCCCCAGCATTTT.

V and J are TRBV6-5 and TRBJ1-5, with D possibly being TRBD1 (5 bases). The germline V and J ends were trimmed by 0 bases and 2 bases, with 11 bases remaining between them. Per the germline V gene, CDR1 is MNHEY and CDR2 is SVGAGI. The CDR3 loop spans 16 amino acids. CDR3 in DNA: TGTGCCAGCAGTTACTCGGGGGGGGTAGGCAATCAGCCCCAGCATTTT. This codes for CASSYSGGVGNQPQHF.

V usage is TRBV5-1 and J usage is TRBJ1-1; TRBD1 aligns across 9 bases. The germline V gene has CDR1 SGHRS and CDR2 YFSETQ. The CDR3 covers 16 residues. V lost 4 bases to trimming and J lost 4 bases; unmatched junction nucleotides: 11. DNA for the CDR3: TGCGCCAGCAGCCGGGAGGGACAGGGCATGGGCACTGAAGCTTTCTTT. Amino acids: CASSREGQGMGTEAFF. The variable domain in full, with the rest retrieved from reference TRBV5-1 and TRBJ1-1, is KAGVTQTPRYLIKTRGQQVTLSCSPISGHRSVSWYQQTPGQGLQFLFEYFSETQRNKGNFPGRFSGRQFSNSRSEMNVSTLELGDSALYLCASSREGQGMGTEAFFGQGTRLTVV.

In this sample, this clone turned up once. The chain joins TRBV5-8 to TRBJ1-5, with D unclear. This CDR3 contains 14 residues. The germline V gene encodes CDR1 SGHTS and CDR2 YDEGEE. Trimming cost V 2 bases and J 6 bases, with 12 bases left between them. CDR3 residues: CASSLRERGQPQHF. The CDR3 DNA is TGTGCCAGCAGCTTAAGGGAACGAGGTCAGCCCCAGCATTTT.

The V call is TRBV18, the J call TRBJ2-5, with D unclear. V dropped 5 bases and J dropped 3 bases, with 13 bases sitting between them. The CDR3 totals 14 residues. The V gene's germline CDR1 is KGHSH and CDR2 LQKENI. The CDR3 nucleotides read TGTGCCAGCTCAGGACGGACGGGTGAAGAGACCCAGTACTTC. Its protein is CASSGRTGEETQYF.

The rearrangement links TRBV21-1 to TRBJ2-7; whether TRBD2, the table's D call, matches the DNA was not checked. TRBV21-1 represents a pseudogene. The CDR3 consists of 13 residues. The chain's CDR3 is CASPRRDSYEQYF. In DNA, the CDR3 is TGTGCCAGTCCTAGGAGGGACTCCTACGAGCAGTACTTC.

The chain employs TRBV6-5 and TRBJ2-7; D not certain. The length of the CDR3 is 12 residues. Trimming cost V 6 bases and J 1 base, with 7 bases left between them. Germline-derived CDR1 and CDR2 are MNHEY and SVGAGI. The CDR3 DNA is TGTGCCAGCAGCCCCGGATCCTACGAGCAGTACTTC. Translating gives CASSPGSYEQYF.

The CDR3 region is CASSLELSRGNQPQHF. The CDR3 nucleotides are TGTGCCAGCAGCTTAGAGTTAAGTCGGGGCAATCAGCCCCAGCATTTT. The chain joins TRBV7-2 to TRBJ1-5, with D unresolved. Germline V CDR1 and CDR2: SGHTA, FQGNSA. Trimming pared 1 base from V and 2 bases from J, leaving 12 bases between. This CDR3 has 16 amino acids.